The 23 T cell receptor beta chains reported below all come from one sample, sequenced in a study of T cell repertoires in cytomegalovirus infection. TCRdb processed the reads anew with MiXCR; each CDR3 protein has one entry. This table holds nearly 650,000 distinct CDR3 sequences, 24% found once. Source material: CD8+ T cells from PBMCs. Every receptor here comes from a human donor in good health (CMV status not recorded). Some clones in this sample may be carry-over from other donors' samples.

This clonotype was observed many times. This chain joins TRBV12-3 or TRBV12-4 and TRBJ2-1; no clear D. The CDR3 has 12 residues. V was shortened by 3 bases and J by 10 bases, with 10 bases between the two germline ends. The CDR3 is CASSFGRLEQFF. In DNA form, the CDR3 reads TGTGCCAGCAGTTTTGGAAGGTTGGAGCAGTTCTTC.

In this sample, this clonotype turned up a few times. V gene TRBV20-1 combines with J gene TRBJ1-2; D gene ambiguous. Germline-derived CDR1 and CDR2 are DFQATT and SNEGSKA (reference sequence). This CDR3 has 12 residues. Trimming pared 3 bases from V and 8 bases from J, leaving 13 bases between. Here the CDR3 DNA reads TGCAGTGCTAGGGGAGGAGAGGACGGCTACACCTTC. It yields the protein CSARGGEDGYTF.

This clonotype was seen more than once but under ten times. This rearrangement joins TRBV20-1 to TRBJ2-1; possible D gene TRBD1, 6 bases. The CDR3 loop spans 14 amino acids. With 0 bases removed from V and 11 bases from J, the gap between germline ends came to 17 bases. Looked up from germline, CDR1 is DFQATT and CDR2 is SNEGSKA (reference sequence). The CDR3 loop is CSARDFRDTGKQFF. The CDR3 DNA sequence: TGCAGTGCTAGAGATTTTCGGGACACGGGGAAGCAGTTCTTC.

This clonotype was observed a single time. The chain links TRBV5-6 to TRBJ2-7; D might be TRBD1 (7 bases). Trimming took 4 bases from V and 0 from J, leaving 20 bases between them. Germline values: CDR1 SGHDT, CDR2 YYEEEE. CDR3 length: 17 amino acids. In DNA, the CDR3 is TGTGCCAGCAGCAGAGAGTTGGGGGGACAGTTCTCCTACGAGCAGTACGTC. Protein product: CASSRELGGQFSYEQYV.

This clonotype has a count of ten or more. The chain links TRBV28 to TRBJ2-7; 7 bases line up with TRBD1. Trimming cost V 3 bases and J 4 bases; bases outside gene matches: 9. The CDR3 is 15 amino acids. From germline, CDR1 is MDHEN and CDR2 SYDVKM. The CDR3 spells CASSLGQGVGYEQYV. The CDR3 bases are TGTGCCAGCAGTTTGGGGCAGGGGGTCGGATACGAGCAGTACGTC.

V is TRBV7-9 and J is TRBJ2-5; D gene unclear. The length of the CDR3 is 11 residues. Per the germline V gene, CDR1 is SEHNR and CDR2 is FQNEAQ (reference sequence). Trimming pared 5 bases from V and 7 bases from J, leaving 8 bases between. CDR3 protein: CASSKTGTQYF. The CDR3 DNA reads as TGTGCCAGCAGCAAAACGGGGACCCAGTACTTC.

Note on this clonotype: This may come from a read error, since a much larger clone is one base off. The gene calls are TRBV7-4 and TRBJ1-2; D perhaps matches TRBD1 (5 bases). Germline CDR1 reads SGHVT; CDR2 reads SQSDAQ. CDR3 size: 14 residues. The CDR3 here is CASSLARRDYGYAF. In DNA form, the CDR3 reads TGTGCCAGCAGCTTAGCGAGAAGGGACTATGGCTACGCCTTC.

This clonotype was counted between two and nine times. CDR3 protein: CSATTPNPIPDTQYF. The CDR3 DNA reads TGCAGTGCTACAACTCCTAACCCGATCCCAGATACGCAGTATTTT. This rearrangement joins TRBV20-1 to TRBJ2-3; D is ambiguous. CDR1 DFQATT and CDR2 SNEGSKA come from the germline V gene (reference sequence). The CDR3 loop spans 15 amino acids. Trimming left V 4 bases short and J 4 bases short, with 18 bases between.

The CDR3 coding sequence is TGCAGCGTTGCGGAGGATCGAGGCTATGGCTACACCTTC. It translates to CSVAEDRGYGYTF. V is TRBV29-1 and J is TRBJ1-2; D gene ambiguous. From germline, CDR1 is SQVTM and CDR2 ANQGSEA. This CDR3 has 13 amino acids. V gave up 4 bases and J gave up 4 bases, with 13 bases separating them.

Ten or more counts support this clonotype. V is TRBV7-2 and J is TRBJ1-5; D is unresolved. The germline gives CDR1 SGHTA, CDR2 FQGNSA. CDR3 length: 13 amino acids. V shed 8 bases and J shed 4 bases, with 12 bases lying between them. The CDR3 protein is CASGPWENQPQHF. Here the CDR3 DNA reads TGTGCCAGCGGGCCGTGGGAGAATCAGCCCCAGCATTTT.

With respect to this clonotype: A junction boundary mismatches the germline segment, possibly from a read error. The chain recombines TRBV7-2 with TRBJ1-4, with 7 bases aligning to TRBD1. This CDR3 comprises 14 residues. The germline V gene encodes CDR1 SGHTA and CDR2 FQGNSA. The CDR3 DNA is TGTGCCAACAGCTTGGCCAGGGGACAGGAAAAACTGTTTTTT. This codes for CANSLARGQEKLFF.

This clonotype was counted at least ten times. The chain links TRBV2 to TRBJ2-5; D is unclear. This CDR3 is built from 12 residues. Germline values: CDR1 SNHLY, CDR2 FYNNEI. Trimming cost V 2 bases and J 4 bases, with 5 bases left between them. CDR3 amino acids: CASSELVETQYF. In DNA, the CDR3 is TGTGCCAGCAGTGAACTAGTAGAGACCCAGTACTTC.

This clonotype was found many times. The gene calls are TRBV29-1 and TRBJ2-1; D is possibly TRBD1 (6 bases). Germline CDR1 reads SQVTM; CDR2 reads ANQGSEA. The CDR3 length is 14 residues. Trimming shortened V by 4 bases and J by 0 bases, and 10 bases separated the two germline ends. The DNA of the CDR3 is TGCAGCGTTGCATACAGGGACTCCTACAATGAGCAGTTCTTC. It is translated as CSVAYRDSYNEQFF.

The chain combines TRBV29-1 with TRBJ2-7; D is perhaps TRBD1 (6 bases). V lost 4 bases and J 4 bases, leaving 11 bases between the germline ends. The CDR3 has 12 residues. CDR1 is SQVTM and CDR2 is ANQGSEA in the germline V gene. DNA of the CDR3: TGCAGCGTTGTCGGGACATCTTACGAGCAGTACTTC. As protein: CSVVGTSYEQYF.

This clonotype showed up just a few times. The V call is TRBV20-1, the J call TRBJ2-1; 10 bases are shared with TRBD2. V was pared by 0 bases and J by 8 bases, with 16 bases of the junction left unmatched. Germline assignment: CDR1 DFQATT and CDR2 SNEGSKA (reference sequence). This CDR3 has 18 residues. DNA of the CDR3: TGCAGTGCTAGAGATCTGGAGGGGGCTAGCGGGGGAGGGGATGAGCAGTTCTTC. Translation gives CSARDLEGASGGGDEQFF.

With regard to this clonotype: No conserved phenylalanine or tryptophan ends this CDR3, so it is likely a read error. V gene TRBV7-4 combines with J gene TRBJ1-1; 8 bases line up with TRBD1. Germline lookup yields CDR1 SGHVT and CDR2 SQSDAQ. V was pared by 4 bases and J by 1 base, with 5 bases of the junction left unmatched. The CDR3 extends over 15 amino acids. The CDR3 sequence is CASSYPQGENTEAFS. The DNA for the CDR3 is TGTGCCAGCAGCTACCCACAGGGGGAGAACACTGAAGCTTTCTCT.

The chain is built from TRBV5-1 and TRBJ2-5; D ambiguous. This CDR3 comprises 14 residues. V was clipped by 4 bases and J by 1 base, with 11 bases between them. Germline CDR1 and CDR2: SGHRS and YFSETQ. The CDR3 DNA follows: TGCGCCAGCAGCCCGATTGGCAGCCAAGAGACCCAGTACTTC. It encodes CASSPIGSQETQYF.

The sample holds many counts of this clonotype. This sequence joins TRBV7-4 and TRBJ2-4; D is perhaps TRBD1 (5 bases). CDR3 length: 14 amino acids. V gave up 5 bases and J gave up 4 bases, with 12 bases separating them. Per germline, CDR1 SGHVT and CDR2 SQSDAQ. CDR3: CASSPDKEKNIQYF. CDR3 in DNA: TGTGCCAGCAGCCCGGACAAAGAGAAAAACATTCAGTACTTC.

This clonotype has a count of ten or more. The rearrangement joins TRBV7-2 to TRBJ2-5; no clear D gene. Germline CDR1 is SGHTA and CDR2 is FQGNSA. The CDR3 runs to 12 residues. V lost 6 bases, J lost 5 bases, and 10 bases lay in between. The CDR3 DNA reads TGTGCCAGCAGTCCCGAATATGAGACCCAGTACTTC. Translated: CASSPEYETQYF.

In its sample, this clonotype was seen a few times. V gene TRBV29-1 combines with J gene TRBJ2-1, with TRBD2 identical over 7 bases. This CDR3 has 15 residues. V lost 1 base and J lost 3; bases outside the gene matches: 6. Germline V gene lookup returns CDR1 SQVTM and CDR2 ANQGSEA. The CDR3 nucleotides read TGCAGCGTTGAAGGGCTAGCGGAAAACTACAATGAGCAGTTCTTC. Translating it yields CSVEGLAENYNEQFF.

This chain connects TRBV4-1 to TRBJ1-1; TRBD1 is a possible D gene (5 bases). The V end was cut by 1 base, the J end by 5 bases, with 11 bases between. This CDR3 is built from 14 residues. The germline V gene has CDR1 MGHRA and CDR2 YSYEKL. The CDR3 nucleotides are TGCGCCAGCAGCCAAGGACCCGAGGGGACTGAAGCTTTCTTT. It translates to CASSQGPEGTEAFF.

This clonotype was seen ten or more times. The chain uses TRBV5-6 and TRBJ2-1, with TRBD1 as a possible D gene (6 bases). V lost 3 bases and J 3 bases, leaving 13 bases between the germline ends. The CDR3 is 15 residues long. CDR1 and CDR2 (germline): SGHDT, YYEEEE. The CDR3: CASSWTADFYNEQFF. For the CDR3, the DNA is TGTGCCAGCAGCTGGACAGCGGACTTCTACAATGAGCAGTTCTTC.

A word on this clonotype: The junction departs from germline at one end; a sequencing error may be responsible. The gene calls are TRBV6-2 or TRBV6-3 and TRBJ1-2; the match to TRBD1 covers 10 bases. Germline V CDR1 and CDR2: MNHEY, SVGEGT. The CDR3 is 14 residues long. The CDR3, as DNA: TGTGCCAGCAGTCATAGACAGGGGGCCTATGGCTTCACCTTC. This gives the protein CASSHRQGAYGFTF.